This record concerns one T cell receptor beta chain sequence. This specimen belongs to a study of blood T cells in healthy people across ages. Using a J-beta primer mix together with a sample-barcoded 5' primer, a second PCR was run for about 7 to 12 cycles. TCRdb redid the calling of the 5' RACE reads with MiXCR, one entry per CDR3 protein. The data show some 760,000 distinct CDR3 sequences, roughly 25% seen once. The germline gives CDR1 SEHNR, CDR2 FQNEAQ (reference sequence). This CDR3 has 15 residues. V lost 2 bases and J lost 2, with 7 bases in between. This sample also belongs to another study, concerning T cells of mothers and their children.

The receptor was isolated from a boy aged 5-17 years in good health. This chain uses TRBV7-9 with TRBJ2-6; D is unclear. Sequenced: blood. The CDR3 DNA sequence: TGTGCCAGCAGCTTACATGGGGCTGGGGCCAACGTCCTGACTTTC. Its translation is CASSLHGAGANVLTF.